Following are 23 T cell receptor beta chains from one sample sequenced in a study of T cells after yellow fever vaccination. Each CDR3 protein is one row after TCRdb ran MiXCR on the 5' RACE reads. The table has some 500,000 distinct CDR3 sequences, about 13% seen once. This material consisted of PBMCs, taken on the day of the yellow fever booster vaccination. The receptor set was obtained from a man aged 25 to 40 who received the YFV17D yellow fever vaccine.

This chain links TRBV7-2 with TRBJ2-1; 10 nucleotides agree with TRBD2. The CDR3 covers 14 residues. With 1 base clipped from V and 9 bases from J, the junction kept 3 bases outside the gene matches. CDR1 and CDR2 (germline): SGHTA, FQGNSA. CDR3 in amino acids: CASSLVAGGSEQFF. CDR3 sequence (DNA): TGTGCCAGCAGCTTAGTAGCGGGAGGAAGTGAGCAGTTCTTC.

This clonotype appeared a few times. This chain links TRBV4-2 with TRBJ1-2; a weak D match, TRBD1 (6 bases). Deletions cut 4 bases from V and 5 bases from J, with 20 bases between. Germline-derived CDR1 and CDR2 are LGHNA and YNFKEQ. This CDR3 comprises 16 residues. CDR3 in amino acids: CASSPIQGRGWYGYTF. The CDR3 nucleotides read TGTGCCAGCAGCCCCATTCAGGGGAGGGGTTGGTATGGCTACACCTTC.

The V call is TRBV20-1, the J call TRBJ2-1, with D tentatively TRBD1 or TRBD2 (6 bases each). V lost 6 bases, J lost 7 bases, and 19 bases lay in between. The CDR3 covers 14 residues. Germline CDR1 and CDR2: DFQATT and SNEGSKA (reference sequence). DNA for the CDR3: TGCAGTGCGCAGGCCGGGGGCTTTTTGAATGAGCAGTTCTTC. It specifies CSAQAGGFLNEQFF.

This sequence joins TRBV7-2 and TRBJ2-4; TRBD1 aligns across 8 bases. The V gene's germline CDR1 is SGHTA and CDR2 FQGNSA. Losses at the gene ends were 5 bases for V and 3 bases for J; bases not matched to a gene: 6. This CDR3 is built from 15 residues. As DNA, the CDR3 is TGTGCCAGCAGCCCACAGGGGGTTAGCAAAAACATTCAGTACTTC. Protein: CASSPQGVSKNIQYF.

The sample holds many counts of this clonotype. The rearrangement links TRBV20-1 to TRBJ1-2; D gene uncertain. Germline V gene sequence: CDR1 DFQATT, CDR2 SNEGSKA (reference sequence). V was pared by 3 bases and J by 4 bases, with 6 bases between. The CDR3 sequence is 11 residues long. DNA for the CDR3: TGCAGTGCTAGTTTATCCTATGGCTACACCTTC. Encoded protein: CSASLSYGYTF.

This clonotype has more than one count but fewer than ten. CDR3 coding DNA: TGCAGTGCGGAGGGGGCGGGAGTCTACAATGAGCAGTTCTTC. Its protein is CSAEGAGVYNEQFF. The rearrangement joins TRBV20-1 to TRBJ2-1, with D perhaps TRBD1 or TRBD2 (7 bases each). The germline V gene has CDR1 DFQATT and CDR2 SNEGSKA (reference sequence). The CDR3 consists of 14 residues. Trimming left V 6 bases short and J 3 bases short, with 15 bases between.

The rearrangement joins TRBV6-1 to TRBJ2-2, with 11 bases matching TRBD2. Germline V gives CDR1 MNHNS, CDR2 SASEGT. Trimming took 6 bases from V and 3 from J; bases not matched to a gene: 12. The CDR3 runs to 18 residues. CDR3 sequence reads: CASSRTTKLAGDTGELFF. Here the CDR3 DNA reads TGTGCCAGCAGCCGAACTACCAAACTAGCGGGAGACACCGGGGAGCTGTTTTTT.

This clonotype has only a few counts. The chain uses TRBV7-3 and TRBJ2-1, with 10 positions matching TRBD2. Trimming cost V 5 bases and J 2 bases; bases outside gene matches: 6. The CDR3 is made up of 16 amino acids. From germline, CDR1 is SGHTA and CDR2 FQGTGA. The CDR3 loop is CASSASTSGTYNEQFF. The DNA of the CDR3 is TGTGCCAGCAGCGCGTCAACTAGCGGGACCTACAATGAGCAGTTCTTC.

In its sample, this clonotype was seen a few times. The CDR3 DNA is TGTGCCACCAGCAGAGATCCACAGGACAGCCGGGGTTACAATGAGCAGTTCTTC. This translates into CATSRDPQDSRGYNEQFF. The rearrangement links TRBV15 to TRBJ2-1; D perhaps matches TRBD1 (6 bases). The length of the CDR3 is 18 residues. Deletions cut 0 bases from V and 4 bases from J, with 19 bases between. Germline V CDR1 and CDR2: LNHNV, YYDKDF (reference sequence). Together with reference TRBV15 and TRBJ2-1, the CDR3 gives the full variable domain: DAMVIQNPRYQVTQFGKPVTLSCSQTLNHNVMYWYQQKSSQAPKLLFHYYDKDFNNEADTPDNFQSRRPNTSFCFLDIRSPGLGDTAMYLCATSRDPQDSRGYNEQFFGPGTRLTVL.

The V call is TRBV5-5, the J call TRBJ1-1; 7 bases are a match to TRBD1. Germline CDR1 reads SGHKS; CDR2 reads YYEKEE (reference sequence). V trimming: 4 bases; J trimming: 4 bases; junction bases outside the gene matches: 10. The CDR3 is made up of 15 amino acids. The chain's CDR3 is CASSATSQGSTEAFF. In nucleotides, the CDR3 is TGTGCCAGCAGCGCAACATCACAGGGGAGCACTGAAGCTTTCTTT.

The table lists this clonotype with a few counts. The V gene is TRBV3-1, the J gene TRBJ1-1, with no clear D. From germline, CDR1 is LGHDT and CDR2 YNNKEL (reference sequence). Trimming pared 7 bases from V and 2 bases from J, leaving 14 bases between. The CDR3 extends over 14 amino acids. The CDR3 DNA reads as TGTGCCAGCACTTCCGATTTCCAAAACACTGAAGCTTTCTTT. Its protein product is CASTSDFQNTEAFF. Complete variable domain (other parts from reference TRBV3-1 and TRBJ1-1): DTAVSQTPKYLVTQMGNDKSIKCEQNLGHDTMYWYKQDSKKFLKIMFSYNNKELIINETVPNRFSPKSPDKAHLNLHINSLELGDSAVYFCASTSDFQNTEAFFGQGTRLTVV.

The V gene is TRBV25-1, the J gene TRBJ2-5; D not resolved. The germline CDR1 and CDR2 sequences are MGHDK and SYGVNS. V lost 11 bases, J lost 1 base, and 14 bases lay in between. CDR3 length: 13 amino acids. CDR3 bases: TGTGCCGCGGAAGGCCCACCCCAAGAGACCCAGTACTTC. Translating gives CAAEGPPQETQYF.

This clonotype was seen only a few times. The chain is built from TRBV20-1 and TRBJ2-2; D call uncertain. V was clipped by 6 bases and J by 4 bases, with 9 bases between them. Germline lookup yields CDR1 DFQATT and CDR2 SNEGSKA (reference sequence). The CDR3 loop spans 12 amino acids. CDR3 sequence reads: CSARATTGELFF. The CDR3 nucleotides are TGCAGTGCCCGGGCCACCACCGGGGAGCTGTTTTTT.

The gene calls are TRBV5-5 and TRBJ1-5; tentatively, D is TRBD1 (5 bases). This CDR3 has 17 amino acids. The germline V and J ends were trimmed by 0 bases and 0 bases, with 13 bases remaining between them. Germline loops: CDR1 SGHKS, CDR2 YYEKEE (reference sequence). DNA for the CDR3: TGTGCCAGCAGCTTGGTTGGGGCGGAAGATAGCAATCAGCCCCAGCATTTT. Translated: CASSLVGAEDSNQPQHF.

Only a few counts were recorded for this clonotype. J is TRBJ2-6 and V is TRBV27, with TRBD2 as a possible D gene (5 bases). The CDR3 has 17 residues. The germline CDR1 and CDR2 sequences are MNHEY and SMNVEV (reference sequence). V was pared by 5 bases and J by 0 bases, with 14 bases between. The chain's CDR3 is CASSPKGLLSGANVLTF. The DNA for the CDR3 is TGTGCCAGCAGTCCGAAAGGACTGCTCTCTGGGGCCAACGTCCTGACTTTC.

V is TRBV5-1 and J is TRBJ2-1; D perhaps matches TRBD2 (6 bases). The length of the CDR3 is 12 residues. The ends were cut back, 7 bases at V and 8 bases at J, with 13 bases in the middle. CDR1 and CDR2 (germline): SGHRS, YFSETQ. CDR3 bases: TGCGCCAGCTCTGGGGGGAACGATGAGCAGTTCTTC. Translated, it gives CASSGGNDEQFF.

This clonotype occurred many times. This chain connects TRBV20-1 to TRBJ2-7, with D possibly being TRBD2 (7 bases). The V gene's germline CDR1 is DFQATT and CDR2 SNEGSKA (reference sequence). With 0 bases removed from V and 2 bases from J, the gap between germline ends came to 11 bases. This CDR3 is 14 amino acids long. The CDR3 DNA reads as TGCAGTGCTAGAGATAGGGGGGGGCCCTACGAGCAGTACTTC. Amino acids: CSARDRGGPYEQYF.

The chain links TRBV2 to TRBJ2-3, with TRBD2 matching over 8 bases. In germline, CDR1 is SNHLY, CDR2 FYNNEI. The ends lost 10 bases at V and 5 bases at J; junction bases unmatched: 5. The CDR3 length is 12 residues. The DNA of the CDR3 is TGTGCCACCGCGGGAGGAGGAGATACGCAGTATTTT. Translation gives CATAGGGDTQYF.

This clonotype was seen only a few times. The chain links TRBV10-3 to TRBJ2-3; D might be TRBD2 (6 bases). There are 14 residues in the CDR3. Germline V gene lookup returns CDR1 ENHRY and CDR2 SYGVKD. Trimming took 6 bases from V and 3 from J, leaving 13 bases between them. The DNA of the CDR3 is TGTGCCATCAGCACGGCGGCGGGGACAGATACGCAGTATTTT. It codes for CAISTAAGTDTQYF.

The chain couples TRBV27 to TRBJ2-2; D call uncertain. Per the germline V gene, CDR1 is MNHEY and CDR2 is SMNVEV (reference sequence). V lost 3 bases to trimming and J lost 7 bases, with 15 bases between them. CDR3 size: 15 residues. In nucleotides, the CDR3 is TGTGCCAGCAGTTTGGGTGGAAATTGGGGCGGGGAGCTGTTTTTT. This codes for CASSLGGNWGGELFF.

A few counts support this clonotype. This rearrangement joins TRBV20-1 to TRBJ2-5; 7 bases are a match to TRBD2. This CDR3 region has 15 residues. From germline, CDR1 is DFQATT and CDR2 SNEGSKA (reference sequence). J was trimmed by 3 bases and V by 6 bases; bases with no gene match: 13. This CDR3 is CSAPSSGETKETQYF. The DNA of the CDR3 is TGCAGTGCCCCTTCCAGCGGGGAGACCAAAGAGACCCAGTACTTC.

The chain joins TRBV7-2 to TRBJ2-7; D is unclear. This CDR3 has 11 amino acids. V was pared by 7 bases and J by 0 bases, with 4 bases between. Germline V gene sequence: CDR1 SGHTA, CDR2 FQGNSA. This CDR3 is CASTDSYEQYF. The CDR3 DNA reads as TGTGCCAGCACAGACTCCTACGAGCAGTACTTC. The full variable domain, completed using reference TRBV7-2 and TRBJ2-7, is GAGVSQSPSNKVTEKGKDVELRCDPISGHTALYWYRQSLGQGLEFLIYFQGNSAPDKSGLPSDRFSAERTGGSVSTLTIQRTQQEDSAVYLCASTDSYEQYFGPGTRLTVT.

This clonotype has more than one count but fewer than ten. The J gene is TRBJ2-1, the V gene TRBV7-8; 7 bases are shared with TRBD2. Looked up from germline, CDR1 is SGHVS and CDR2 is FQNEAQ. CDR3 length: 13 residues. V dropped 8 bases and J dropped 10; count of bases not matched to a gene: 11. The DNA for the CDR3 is TGTGCCAGCCACAGCTTGGGAGGGGTAGAGCAGTTCTTC. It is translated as CASHSLGGVEQFF.